This T cell receptor (beta chain) emerged from a study of shared T cell receptors in the human thymus. The CDR3 contains 15 residues. Germline CDR1 is SGHDT and CDR2 is YYEEEE. Germline trimming cut 4 bases from V and 4 bases from J; bases unmatched to any gene: 3. Profiling relied on immunoSEQ multiplex PCR, and the TCRdb table lists in-frame clones only, not all of them. The sample shows 700,000 to 750,000 clones, 80% to 90% of them seen only once. These data also featured in a second study, about human thymus T cells. Turning to that study: Related research found strongly overlapping thymic repertoires in unrelated individuals.

The chain links TRBV5-6 to TRBJ2-1; 12 nucleotides agree with TRBD2. This receptor was taken from a girl less than two years old with a congenital heart defect. Source material: thymocytes. The CDR3 spells CASSLGTSGYNEQFF. DNA of the CDR3: TGTGCCAGCAGCCTGGGGACTAGCGGGTACAATGAGCAGTTCTTC.